What follows describes a single T cell receptor beta chain. Its antigen is as yet unknown. These data belong to a study of shared clonotypes between healthy human individuals. Study-wide points: Naive subsets generally exceeded memory subsets in estimated richness.

CDR1 and CDR2 (germline): MNHEY, SMNVEV (reference sequence). V dropped 5 bases and J dropped 1; count of bases not matched to a gene: 4. The CDR3 covers 15 residues. Libraries were prepared by immunoSEQ multiplex PCR; TCRdb keeps only in-frame clonotypes and omits some of them. The sample has around 990,000 clones, roughly 80% seen once; the top ten hold 0.89%. This clonotype was obtained from a man aged 18 to 35 in good health. Some clones in this sample may be carry-over from other donors' samples. The sequencing sample was made of memory CD4+ T cells from PBMCs. Subset of the sample: CD45RA-negative fraction. The chain combines TRBV27 with TRBJ1-1; 10 positions agree with TRBD1. CDR3 amino acids: CASSPWDRGNTEAFF. The CDR3 DNA is TGTGCCAGCAGTCCCTGGGACAGGGGGAACACTGAAGCTTTCTTT.